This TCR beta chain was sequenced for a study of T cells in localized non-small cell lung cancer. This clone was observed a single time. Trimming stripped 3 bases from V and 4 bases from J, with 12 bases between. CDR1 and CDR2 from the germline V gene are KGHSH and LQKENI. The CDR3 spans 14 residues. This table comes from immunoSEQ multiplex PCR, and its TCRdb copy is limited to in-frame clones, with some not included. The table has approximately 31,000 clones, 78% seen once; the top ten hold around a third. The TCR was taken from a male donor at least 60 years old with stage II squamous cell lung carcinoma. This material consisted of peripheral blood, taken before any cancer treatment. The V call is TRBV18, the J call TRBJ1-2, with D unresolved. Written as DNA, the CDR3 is TGTGCCAGCTCACCGGATGACACTGCCTATGGCTACACCTTC. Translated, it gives CASSPDDTAYGYTF.